This T cell receptor beta chain is from a study of early T cells in non-severe SARS-CoV-2 infection. J lost 5 bases, V lost 7 bases, and 7 bases had no gene match. Germline CDR1 SGHVS, CDR2 FNYEAQ. The CDR3 loop spans 14 amino acids. Unique molecular identifiers were affixed to single, distinct cDNA molecules. TCRdb reanalysed the 5' RACE reads using MiXCR and keeps one entry per CDR3 protein. Here the sample spans some 87,000 distinct CDR3 sequences, 9.5% to 15% being singletons. Points from the study as a whole: Missing private and CD4 specificities, VDJdb matching favored anti-spike CD8 responses.

This clonotype was counted a few times. Its antigen is as yet unknown. Material: whole blood. The chain carries TRBV7-6 and TRBJ2-3; 9 nucleotides agree with TRBD2. This TCR was recovered from an adult who was a healthcare worker with PCR-confirmed SARS-CoV-2 infection or an uninfected control (not recorded which). The CDR3 DNA sequence: TGTGCCAGCACCCCCCTAGCGGGGAAAGATACGCAGTATTTT. It encodes CASTPLAGKDTQYF.